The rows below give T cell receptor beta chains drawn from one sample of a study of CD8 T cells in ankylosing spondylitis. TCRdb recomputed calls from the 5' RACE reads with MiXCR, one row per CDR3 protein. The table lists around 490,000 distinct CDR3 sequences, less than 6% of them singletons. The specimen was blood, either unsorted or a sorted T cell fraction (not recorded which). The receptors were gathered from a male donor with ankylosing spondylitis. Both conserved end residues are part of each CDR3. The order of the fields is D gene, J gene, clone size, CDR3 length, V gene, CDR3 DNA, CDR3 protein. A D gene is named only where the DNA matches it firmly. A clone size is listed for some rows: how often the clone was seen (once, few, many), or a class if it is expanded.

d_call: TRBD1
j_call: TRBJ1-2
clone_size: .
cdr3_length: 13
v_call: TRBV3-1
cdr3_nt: TGTGCCAGCAGCCACAGGGGGCTCTATGGCTACACCTTC
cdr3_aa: CASSHRGLYGYTF

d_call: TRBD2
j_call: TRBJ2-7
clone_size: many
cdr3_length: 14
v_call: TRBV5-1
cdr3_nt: TGCGCCAGCAGCACCGGACTAGCCTCATACGAGCAGTACTTC
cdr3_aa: CASSTGLASYEQYF

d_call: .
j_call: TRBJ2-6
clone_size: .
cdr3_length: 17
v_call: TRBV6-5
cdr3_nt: TGTGCCAGCAGTTACTCGAGTATCGGGGTCGGGGCCAACGTCCTGACTTTC
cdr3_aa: CASSYSSIGVGANVLTF

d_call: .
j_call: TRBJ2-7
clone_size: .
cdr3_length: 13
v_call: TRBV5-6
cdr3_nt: TGTGCCAGCGGCCCCGGGGGCGCGGGGGAGCAGTACTTC
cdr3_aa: CASGPGGAGEQYF

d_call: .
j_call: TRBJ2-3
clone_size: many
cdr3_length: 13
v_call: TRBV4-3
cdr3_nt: TGCGCCAGCAGCCAAGGGACTGAGGATACGCAGTATTTT
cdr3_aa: CASSQGTEDTQYF

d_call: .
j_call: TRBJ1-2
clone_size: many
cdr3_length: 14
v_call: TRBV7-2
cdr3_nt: TGTGCCAGCAGCTTCCAGGGTAGTCGCTATGGCTACACCTTC
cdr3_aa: CASSFQGSRYGYTF

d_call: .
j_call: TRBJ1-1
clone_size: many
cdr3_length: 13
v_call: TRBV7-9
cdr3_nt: TGTGCCAGCAGCTTTTTGGGGGGTACTGAAGCTTTCTTT
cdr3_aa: CASSFLGGTEAFF

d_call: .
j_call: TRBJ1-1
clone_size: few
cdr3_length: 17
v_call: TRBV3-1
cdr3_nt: TGTGCCAGCAGCCCCAACTGGGGTTACGAGGGTGGCACTGAAGCTTTCTTT
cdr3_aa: CASSPNWGYEGGTEAFF

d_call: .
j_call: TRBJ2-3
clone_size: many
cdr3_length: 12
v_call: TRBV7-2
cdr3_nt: TGTGCCAGCAGCTTAATGAGGCATACGCAGTATTTT
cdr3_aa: CASSLMRHTQYF

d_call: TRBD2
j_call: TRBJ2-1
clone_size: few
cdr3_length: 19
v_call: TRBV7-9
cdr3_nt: TGTGCCAGCAGCAACCGCCGGACTAGCGGGGGGGCCCTCTACAATGAGCAGTTCTTC
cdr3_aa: CASSNRRTSGGALYNEQFF

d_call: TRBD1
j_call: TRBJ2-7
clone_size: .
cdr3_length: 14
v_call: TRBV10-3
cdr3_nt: TGTGCCATAAAACAGGGGGCCCCCCTCTACGAGCAGTACTTC
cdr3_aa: CAIKQGAPLYEQYF

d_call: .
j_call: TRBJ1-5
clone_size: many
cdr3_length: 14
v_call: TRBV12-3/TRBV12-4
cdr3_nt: TGTGCCAGCAGCACCTCGGGAAGCAATCAGCCCCAGCATTTT
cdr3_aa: CASSTSGSNQPQHF

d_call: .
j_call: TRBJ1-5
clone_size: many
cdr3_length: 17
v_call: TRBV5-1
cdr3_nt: TGCGCCAGCAGCTTGCAACCTCTAGACTATAGCAATCAGCCCCAGCATTTT
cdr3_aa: CASSLQPLDYSNQPQHF

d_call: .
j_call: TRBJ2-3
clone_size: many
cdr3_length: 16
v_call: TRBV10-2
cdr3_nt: TGCGCCAGCAGCGAATCCTCCGGGGCCCTGGGAGATACGCAGTATTTT
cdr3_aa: CASSESSGALGDTQYF

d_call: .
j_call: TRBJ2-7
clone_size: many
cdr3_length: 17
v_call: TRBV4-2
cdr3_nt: TGTGCCAGCAGCCAAGGTACGGTTCCAGGGATGGTCTACGAGCAGTACTTC
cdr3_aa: CASSQGTVPGMVYEQYF

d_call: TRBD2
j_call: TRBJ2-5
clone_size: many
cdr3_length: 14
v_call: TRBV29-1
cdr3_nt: TGCAGCGTTGAAAATAGCGGGAGGGGGGAGACCCAGTACTTC
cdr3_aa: CSVENSGRGETQYF

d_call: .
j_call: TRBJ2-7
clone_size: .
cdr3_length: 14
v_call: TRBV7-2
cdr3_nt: TGTGCCAGCAGCAACACCAGGGCCCCCTACGAGCAGTACTTC
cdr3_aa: CASSNTRAPYEQYF

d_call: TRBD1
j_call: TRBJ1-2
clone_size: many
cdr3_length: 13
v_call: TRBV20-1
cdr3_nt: TGCAGTGCCAACAGGGGGAATAACTATGGCTACACCTTC
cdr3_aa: CSANRGNNYGYTF

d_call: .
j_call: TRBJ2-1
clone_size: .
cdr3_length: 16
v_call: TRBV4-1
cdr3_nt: TGCGCCAGCAGCCAAGCAATGGGGGCTGGGAGGAATGAGCAGTTCTTC
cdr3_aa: CASSQAMGAGRNEQFF

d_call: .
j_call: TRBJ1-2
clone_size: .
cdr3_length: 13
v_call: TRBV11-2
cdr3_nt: TGTGCCAGCAGCTTAAGCAGGGATAATGGCTACACCTTC
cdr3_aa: CASSLSRDNGYTF

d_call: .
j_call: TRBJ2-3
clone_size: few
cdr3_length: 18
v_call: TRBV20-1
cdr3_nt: TGCAGTGCGATCATCCCCGGACAGATTCTAGCTAGCACAGATACGCAGTATTTT
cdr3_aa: CSAIIPGQILASTDTQYF

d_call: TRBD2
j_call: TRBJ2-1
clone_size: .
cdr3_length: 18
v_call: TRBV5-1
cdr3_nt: TGCGCCAGCAGATTGATGCTAGCGGGAGGGTTTGCCGGTAATGAGCAGTTCTTC
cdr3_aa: CASRLMLAGGFAGNEQFF

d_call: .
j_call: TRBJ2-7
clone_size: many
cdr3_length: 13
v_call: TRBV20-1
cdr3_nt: TGCAGTGCTAGAGAAGACAGGTATCAAGAGCAGTACTTC
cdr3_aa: CSAREDRYQEQYF

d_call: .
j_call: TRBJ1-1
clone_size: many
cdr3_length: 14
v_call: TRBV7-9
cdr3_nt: TGTGCCAGCAGCTTAAATTCCGGGAACACTGAAGCTTTCTTT
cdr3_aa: CASSLNSGNTEAFF

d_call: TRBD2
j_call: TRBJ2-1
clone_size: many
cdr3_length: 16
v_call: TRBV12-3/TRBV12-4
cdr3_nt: TGTGCCAGCAGTTTAGGAGCGGGAGTTACCTACAATGAGCAGTTCTTC
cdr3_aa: CASSLGAGVTYNEQFF

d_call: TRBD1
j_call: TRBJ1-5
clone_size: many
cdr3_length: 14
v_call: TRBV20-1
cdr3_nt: TGCAGTGCTAGAGGCAAGGACAGGGAAAAGCCCCAGCATTTT
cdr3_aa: CSARGKDREKPQHF

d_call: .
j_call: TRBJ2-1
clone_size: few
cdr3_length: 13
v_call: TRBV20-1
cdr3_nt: TGCAGTGCTAGAGCCCCGGTAGGGTTTGAGCAGTTCTTC
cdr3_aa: CSARAPVGFEQFF

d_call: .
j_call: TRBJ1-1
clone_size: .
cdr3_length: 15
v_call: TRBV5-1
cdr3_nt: TGCGCCAGCAGCTTGGCTACTGAGGTGAACACTGAAGCTTTCTTT
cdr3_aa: CASSLATEVNTEAFF

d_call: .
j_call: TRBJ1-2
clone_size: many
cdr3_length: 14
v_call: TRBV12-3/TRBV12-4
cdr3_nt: TGTGCCAGCCAACCCTGGACAGCTAACTATGGCTACACCTTC
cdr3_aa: CASQPWTANYGYTF

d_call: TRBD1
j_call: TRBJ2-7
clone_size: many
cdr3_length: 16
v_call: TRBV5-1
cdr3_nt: TGCGCCAGCAGCTTTACGCCGGACAGGTTACTCGACGAGCAGTACTTC
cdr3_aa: CASSFTPDRLLDEQYF

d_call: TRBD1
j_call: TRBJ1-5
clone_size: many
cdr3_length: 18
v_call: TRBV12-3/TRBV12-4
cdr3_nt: TGTGCCAGCAGTCCGGGACAGGGGGTGAGGGGAGGAAATCAGCCCCAGCATTTT
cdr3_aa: CASSPGQGVRGGNQPQHF

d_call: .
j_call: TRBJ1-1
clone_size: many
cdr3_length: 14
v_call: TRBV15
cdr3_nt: TGTGCCACCAGCCCTCGCCTCGAAATCACTGAAGCTTTCTTT
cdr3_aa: CATSPRLEITEAFF

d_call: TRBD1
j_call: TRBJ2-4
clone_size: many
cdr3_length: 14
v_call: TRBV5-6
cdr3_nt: TGTGCCAGCGGTCGCGACAGGGGCGCGGACATTCAGTACTTC
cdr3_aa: CASGRDRGADIQYF

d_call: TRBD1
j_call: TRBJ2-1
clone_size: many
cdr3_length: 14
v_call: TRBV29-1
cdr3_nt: TGCAGCGTTGTGACCGGGACAGGGGGCAATGAGCAGTTCTTC
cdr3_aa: CSVVTGTGGNEQFF

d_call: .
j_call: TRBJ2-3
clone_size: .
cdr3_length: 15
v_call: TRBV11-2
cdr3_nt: TGTGCCAGCAGCTTAGGTATGACTGCTAGCGCTACGCAGTATTTT
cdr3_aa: CASSLGMTASATQYF

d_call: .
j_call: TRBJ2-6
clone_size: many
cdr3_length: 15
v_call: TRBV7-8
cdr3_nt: TGTGCCAGCAGCCCAGCACCCTCTGGGGCCAACGTCCTGACTTTC
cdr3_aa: CASSPAPSGANVLTF

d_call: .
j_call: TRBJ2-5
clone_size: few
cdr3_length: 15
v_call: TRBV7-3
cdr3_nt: TGTGCCAGCAGCTTTACCGGAGGGCGCAAGGAGACCCAGTACTTC
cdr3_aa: CASSFTGGRKETQYF

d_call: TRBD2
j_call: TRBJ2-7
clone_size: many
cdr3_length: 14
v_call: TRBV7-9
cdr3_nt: TGTGCCAGCAGCTTAGGACTAGCACCCTACGAGCAGTACTTC
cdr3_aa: CASSLGLAPYEQYF

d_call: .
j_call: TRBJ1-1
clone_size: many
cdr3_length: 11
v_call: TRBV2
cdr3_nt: TGTGCCAGCAGGCCCACAGGGGAAGCTTTCTTT
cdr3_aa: CASRPTGEAFF

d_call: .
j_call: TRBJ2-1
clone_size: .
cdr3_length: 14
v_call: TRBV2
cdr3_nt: TGTGCCAGCAGTGAGCTAAATCAGGCTACTGAGCAGTTCTTC
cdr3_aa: CASSELNQATEQFF

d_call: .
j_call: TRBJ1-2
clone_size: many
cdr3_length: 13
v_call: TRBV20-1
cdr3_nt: TGCAGTGCTAGCCCGCAGACAGGCTATGGCTACACCTTC
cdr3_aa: CSASPQTGYGYTF

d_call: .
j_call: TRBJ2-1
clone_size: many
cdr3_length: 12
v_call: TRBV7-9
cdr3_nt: TGTGCCAGCAGGTGGGGGGACGGTGAGCAGTTCTTC
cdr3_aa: CASRWGDGEQFF

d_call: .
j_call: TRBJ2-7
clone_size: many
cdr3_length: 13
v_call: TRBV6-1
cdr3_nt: TGTGCCAGCAGCCGGGACACCAATCTCGAGCAGTACTTC
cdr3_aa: CASSRDTNLEQYF

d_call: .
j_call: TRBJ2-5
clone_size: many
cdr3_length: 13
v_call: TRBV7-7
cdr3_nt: TGTGCTAGCAGCTTATATGGGGAAGAGACCCAGTACTTC
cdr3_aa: CASSLYGEETQYF

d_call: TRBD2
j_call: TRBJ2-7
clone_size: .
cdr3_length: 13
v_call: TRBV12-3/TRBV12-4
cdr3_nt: TGTGCCAGCAGTAGCGGGGACGCCTACGAGCAGTACTTC
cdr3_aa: CASSSGDAYEQYF

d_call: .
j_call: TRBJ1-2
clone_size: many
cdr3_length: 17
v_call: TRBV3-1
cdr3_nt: TGTGCCAGCAGCCCGCGGGACGGCCTACCCTCTCCCTATGGCTACACCTTC
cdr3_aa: CASSPRDGLPSPYGYTF

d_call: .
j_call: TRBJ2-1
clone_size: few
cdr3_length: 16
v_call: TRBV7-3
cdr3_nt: TGTGCCAGCAGCTTAATGCCTGGGAGCTCCTACAATGAGCAGTTCTTC
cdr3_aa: CASSLMPGSSYNEQFF

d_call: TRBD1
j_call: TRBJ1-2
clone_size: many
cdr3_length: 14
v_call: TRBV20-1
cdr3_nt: TGCAGGGTGACAGGGGGGCGACGAAACTATGGCTACACCTTC
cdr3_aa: CRVTGGRRNYGYTF

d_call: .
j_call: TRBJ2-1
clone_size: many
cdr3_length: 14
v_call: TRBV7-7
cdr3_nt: TGTGCTAGCAGCTTAAGCGCACGGTCCAATGAGCAGTTCTTC
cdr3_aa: CASSLSARSNEQFF

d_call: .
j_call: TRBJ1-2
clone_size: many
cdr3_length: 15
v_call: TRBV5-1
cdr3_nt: TGCGCCAGCAGCTTGGAACCGGGACGGAGTTATGGCTACACCTTC
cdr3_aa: CASSLEPGRSYGYTF

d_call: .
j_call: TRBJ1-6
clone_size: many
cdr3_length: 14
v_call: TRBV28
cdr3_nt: TGTGCCAGCAGTTTAGTGGGGAGGGCCTCACCCCTCCACTTT
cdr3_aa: CASSLVGRASPLHF

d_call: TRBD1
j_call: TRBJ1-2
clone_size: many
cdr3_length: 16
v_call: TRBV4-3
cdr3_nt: TGCGCCAGCAGCCAAGTTGTGACAGGGGGAGATTATGGCTACACCTTC
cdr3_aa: CASSQVVTGGDYGYTF

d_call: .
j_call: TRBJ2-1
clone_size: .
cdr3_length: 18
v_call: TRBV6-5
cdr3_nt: TGTGCCAGCAGTTACATACTTCCTGGGCTTAGCTCCTACAATGAGCAGTTCTTC
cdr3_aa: CASSYILPGLSSYNEQFF

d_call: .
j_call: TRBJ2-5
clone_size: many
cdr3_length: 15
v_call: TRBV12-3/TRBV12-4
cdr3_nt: TGTGCCAGCACCCGAGGGGTTGGGGGACAAGAGACCCAGTACTTC
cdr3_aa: CASTRGVGGQETQYF

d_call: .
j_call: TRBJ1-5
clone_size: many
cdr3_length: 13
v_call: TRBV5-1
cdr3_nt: TGCGCCAGCAGCTTAGAATGGGGTCAGCCCCAGCATTTT
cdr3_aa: CASSLEWGQPQHF

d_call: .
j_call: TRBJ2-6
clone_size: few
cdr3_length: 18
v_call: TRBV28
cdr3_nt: TGTGCCAGCAGTTTAAGGAGGGATAGTTCCTCTGGGGCCAACGTCCTGACTTTC
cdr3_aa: CASSLRRDSSSGANVLTF

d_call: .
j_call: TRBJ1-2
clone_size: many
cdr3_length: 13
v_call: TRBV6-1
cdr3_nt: TGTGCCAGCAGTGATCACGGCGACTATGGCTACACCTTC
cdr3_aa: CASSDHGDYGYTF

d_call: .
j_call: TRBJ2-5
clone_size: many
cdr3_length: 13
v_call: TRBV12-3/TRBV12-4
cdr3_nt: TGTGCCAGCACCCCCCGGGGTCAAGAGACCCAGTACTTC
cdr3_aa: CASTPRGQETQYF

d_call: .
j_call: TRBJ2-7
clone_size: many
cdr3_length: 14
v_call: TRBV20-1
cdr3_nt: TGCAGTGCTGAAATGGGGGTTGGGGCCTACGAGCAGTACTTC
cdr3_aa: CSAEMGVGAYEQYF

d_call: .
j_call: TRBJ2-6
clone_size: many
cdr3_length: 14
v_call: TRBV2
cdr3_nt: TGTGCCAGCAGTGACAGAGCTGGGGCCAACGTCCTGACTTTC
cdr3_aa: CASSDRAGANVLTF